The 23 T cell receptor beta chains given below trace back to one sample, sequenced in a study of blood T cell repertoires in COVID-19. The assay was immunoSEQ multiplex PCR, and TCRdb's table has in-frame clones only and misses some. The sample contains some 49,000 clones, roughly four fifths of which appear only once. The sample was peripheral blood. The source is a woman in her sixties with acute or convalescent COVID-19.

The CDR3 bases are TGTGCCAGCAGCCAATATCCCAGGCCCTACAATGAGCAGTTCTTC. It translates to CASSQYPRPYNEQFF. This sequence joins TRBV3-1 (or the pseudogene TRBV3-2) and TRBJ2-1, with D uncertain. The CDR3 runs to 15 residues. Germline CDR1 and CDR2: LGHDT and YNNKEL (reference sequence). Trimming removed 2 bases at V and 2 bases at J, with 10 bases between.

This clone turned up a few times. The chain couples TRBV4-2 to TRBJ1-2, with 8 bases matching TRBD1. CDR3 length: 15 amino acids. CDR1 and CDR2 (germline): LGHNA, YNFKEQ. V lost 0 bases and J lost 8; bases outside the gene matches: 8. CDR3 sequence reads: CASSQEFQGAGGYTF. The CDR3, as DNA: TGTGCCAGCAGCCAAGAATTCCAGGGGGCGGGAGGCTACACCTTC.

The chain is built from TRBV27 and TRBJ1-5; D perhaps matches TRBD1 (6 bases). Germline CDR1 reads MNHEY; CDR2 reads SMNVEV (reference sequence). The V end lost 2 bases, the J end lost 9 bases, and 11 bases lay between the germline ends. This CDR3 is built from 13 residues. In DNA, the CDR3 is TGTGCCAGCAGTTTACAGGGGCGAAGGCCCCAGCATTTT. Translated, it gives CASSLQGRRPQHF.

V and J are TRBV12-3 or TRBV12-4 and TRBJ2-3, with no clear D. Trimming took off 3 bases at V and 6 bases at J, with 10 bases between the two ends. The CDR3 totals 13 residues. The CDR3 is CASSFALRDTQYF. The DNA of the CDR3 is TGTGCCAGCAGTTTCGCCCTGCGGGATACGCAGTATTTT.

The rearrangement joins TRBV29-1 to TRBJ1-6; 7 nucleotides agree with TRBD1. Germline values: CDR1 SQVTM, CDR2 ANQGSEA. The CDR3 consists of 14 residues. V was clipped by 6 bases and J by 2 bases; unmatched bases: 4. In DNA form, the CDR3 reads TGCAGCGTGCAGACAGGGACCTATAATTCACCCCTCCACTTT. This sequence encodes CSVQTGTYNSPLHF.

The rearrangement uses TRBV7-2 and TRBJ2-3, with TRBD2 matching over 13 bases. Germline V gives CDR1 SGHTA, CDR2 FQGNSA. After removal of 8 bases from V and 1 base from J, the junction contained 0 bases not matched to a gene. The CDR3 runs 14 residues. CDR3 nucleotides: TGTGCCAGCGGACTAGCGGGGGGCACAGATACGCAGTATTTT. It encodes CASGLAGGTDTQYF.

The DNA of the CDR3 is TGTGCCAGCAGCCGACAGGGGGGGGGCTCTGGGGCCAACGTCCTGACTTTC. This translates into CASSRQGGGSGANVLTF. The rearrangement links TRBV5-4 to TRBJ2-6; TRBD1 matches 9 bases. The CDR3 is 17 residues long. The V gene's germline CDR1 is SGHNT and CDR2 YYREEE (reference sequence). V was clipped by 4 bases and J by 0 bases; unmatched bases: 5.

The chain has TRBV6-2 or TRBV6-3 and TRBJ2-1; D not certain. The CDR3 loop spans 14 amino acids. The germline CDR1 and CDR2 sequences are MNHEY and SVGEGT. V dropped 4 bases and J dropped 0 bases, with 7 bases sitting between them. The CDR3 DNA sequence: TGTGCCAGCAGTTTCTCCCTCTCCTACAATGAGCAGTTCTTC. Its protein is CASSFSLSYNEQFF.

The gene calls are TRBV28 and TRBJ1-1; D unresolved. The V gene's germline CDR1 is MDHEN and CDR2 SYDVKM. V gave up 7 bases and J gave up 6 bases, with 15 bases separating them. The CDR3 extends over 13 amino acids. The CDR3 region is CASKGGVESEAFF. DNA of the CDR3: TGTGCCAGCAAAGGCGGGGTCGAGTCTGAAGCTTTCTTT.

The CDR3: CASSEGQGPSYEQYF. The DNA for the CDR3 is TGTGCCAGCAGCGAGGGACAGGGCCCTTCCTACGAGCAGTACTTC. The rearrangement links TRBV7-2 to TRBJ2-7; 9 nucleotides agree with TRBD1. There are 15 residues in the CDR3. J gave up 1 base and V 5 bases, and 6 bases lay outside the gene matches. Germline CDR1 reads SGHTA; CDR2 reads FQGNSA.

This clone was seen only once. The rearrangement links TRBV29-1 to TRBJ2-1; D possibly corresponds to TRBD1 (5 bases). Looked up from germline, CDR1 is SQVTM and CDR2 is ANQGSEA. V was cut by 7 bases and J by 4 bases, with 17 bases left in between. The CDR3 is 14 residues long. CDR3 sequence reads: CSADSPTDYNEQFF. The CDR3, as DNA: TGCAGCGCTGACTCTCCGACAGATTACAATGAGCAGTTCTTC.

This clone was detected once. V gene TRBV5-1 combines with J gene TRBJ2-7, with TRBD1 as a possible D gene (5 bases). CDR1 is SGHRS and CDR2 is YFSETQ in the germline V gene. V was trimmed by 0 bases and J by 2 bases, leaving 24 bases between them. This CDR3 is 19 amino acids long. The CDR3 is CASSLGPHLGRVVPYEQYF. The CDR3 DNA sequence: TGCGCCAGCAGCTTGGGTCCCCATTTAGGCAGGGTTGTACCCTACGAGCAGTACTTC.

The chain is built from TRBV9 and TRBJ1-2, with D maybe TRBD1 (5 bases). CDR1 is SGDLS, CDR2 YYNGEE, per germline. V gave up 0 bases and J gave up 8 bases, with 14 bases separating them. The CDR3 has 14 residues. CDR3 in DNA: TGTGCCAGCAGCGTAGGGTCTGGGGCTCGAGGCTACACCTTC. Amino acid sequence: CASSVGSGARGYTF.

This clone has just a few counts. The chain's CDR3 is CASSLWGLNEKLFF. CDR3 DNA sequence: TGTGCCAGCAGCTTATGGGGGCTTAATGAAAAACTGTTTTTT. V is TRBV7-2 and J is TRBJ1-4; D is possibly TRBD1 (6 bases). The CDR3 sequence is 14 residues long. V shed 2 bases and J shed 4 bases, with 8 bases lying between them. Germline CDR1 reads SGHTA; CDR2 reads FQGNSA.

CDR3 in DNA: TGTGCCACCAGTGAGGACAGGGGCGGAAGGGGCTACACCTTC. Residues: CATSEDRGGRGYTF. The V gene is TRBV24-1, the J gene TRBJ1-2; TRBD1 aligns across 9 bases. The CDR3 loop spans 14 amino acids. V shed 4 bases, J shed 8 bases, and the junction held 7 bases outside the gene matches. Germline CDR1 is KGHDR and CDR2 is SFDVKD.

This clone was seen only a few times. This chain connects TRBV11-2 to TRBJ1-1; D gene ambiguous. Germline CDR1 SGHAT, CDR2 FQNNGV. CDR3 length: 13 amino acids. Trimming removed 1 base at V and 5 bases at J, with 8 bases between. The CDR3 reads CASSLGQRTEAFF. The DNA of the CDR3 is TGTGCCAGCAGCTTAGGCCAGAGGACTGAAGCTTTCTTT.

This sequence joins TRBV11-2 and TRBJ2-4; TRBD2 matches 9 bases. The CDR3 is 18 amino acids. Germline CDR1 reads SGHAT; CDR2 reads FQNNGV. V shed 5 bases and J 2 bases; nucleotides not matched to a gene: 13. The CDR3 loop is CASSPGPREGGTKNIQYF. The CDR3 DNA reads TGTGCCAGCAGCCCCGGTCCGCGGGAGGGGGGGACCAAAAACATTCAGTACTTC.

This clone was counted a single time. The V call is TRBV28, the J call TRBJ2-3; 7 bases line up with TRBD1. The V gene's germline CDR1 is MDHEN and CDR2 SYDVKM. The CDR3 sequence is 13 residues long. Trimming removed 6 bases from V and 5 bases from J; junction bases left unmatched: 5. CDR3 sequence (DNA): TGTGCCAGCAGAACACAGGGGATAGATACGCAGTATTTT. Amino acids: CASRTQGIDTQYF.

Points on this clone: Other DNA sequences in the sample encode the same CDR3. The genes are TRBV9 and TRBJ1-1, with D perhaps TRBD1 (6 bases). V shed 2 bases and J shed 1 base, with 6 bases lying between them. The CDR3 spans 13 residues. CDR1 and CDR2 from the germline V gene are SGDLS and YYNGEE. This CDR3 reads CASSVTGNTEAFF. In DNA, the CDR3 is TGTGCCAGCAGCGTGACAGGGAACACTGAAGCTTTCTTT.

In its sample, this clone was seen a few times. The gene calls are TRBV4-2 and TRBJ2-3; 8 bases agree with TRBD2. The CDR3 extends over 16 amino acids. Germline CDR1 is LGHNA and CDR2 is YNFKEQ. V lost 1 base and J lost 1; bases outside the gene matches: 4. The CDR3 nucleotides read TGTGCCAGCAGCCAAGGCTCCGGGGGGGGCACAGATACGCAGTATTTT. It encodes CASSQGSGGGTDTQYF.

The rearrangement links TRBV2 to TRBJ2-7, with 9 bases fitting TRBD1. The germline V gene encodes CDR1 SNHLY and CDR2 FYNNEI. There are 14 residues in the CDR3. The J segment lost 4 bases and the V segment lost 6 bases, leaving 7 bases of the junction unmatched. The CDR3 protein is CASRLQGAPYEQYF. CDR3 coding DNA: TGTGCCAGCAGACTACAGGGGGCCCCTTACGAGCAGTACTTC.

V and J are TRBV11-3 and TRBJ2-1, with TRBD1 identical over 7 bases. The CDR3 runs 13 residues. Germline values: CDR1 SGHNT, CDR2 YENEEA. V lost 6 bases, J lost 7 bases, and 6 bases stayed unmatched. This CDR3 reads CASSEGGKNEQFF. CDR3 DNA: TGTGCCAGCAGTGAAGGGGGCAAAAATGAGCAGTTCTTC.

This chain uses TRBV29-1 with TRBJ1-2; 7 bases are shared with TRBD1. The CDR3 sequence is 14 residues long. CDR1 and CDR2 (germline): SQVTM, ANQGSEA. V lost 0 bases, J lost 4 bases, and 5 bases stayed unmatched. The CDR3 DNA is TGCAGCGTTGAAGACAGGGGGGACCCCTATGGCTACACCTTC. Translating it yields CSVEDRGDPYGYTF.